The 21 T cell receptor beta chains listed next were all sequenced from one sample in a study of blood T cell repertoires in COVID-19. Assay: immunoSEQ multiplex PCR; the TCRdb copy retains only in-frame clones and omits some. Among about 78,000 clones, 90% were seen once, and the ten largest hold approximately 0.98%. Sequenced sample: peripheral blood. The receptor source for this set is a woman aged 50 to 65 in a cohort sampled during active COVID-19.

The CDR3 protein is CSVITTGGENIQYF. The DNA of the CDR3 is TGCAGCGTTATCACCACAGGGGGCGAAAACATTCAGTACTTC. J is TRBJ2-4 and V is TRBV29-1; 9 positions match TRBD1. V dropped 5 bases and J dropped 5; count of bases not matched to a gene: 7. The CDR3 sequence is 14 residues long. Germline CDR1 reads SQVTM; CDR2 reads ANQGSEA. The complete variable domain, with remaining parts taken from reference TRBV29-1 and TRBJ2-4, reads SAVISQKPSRDICQRGTSLTIQCQVDSQVTMMFWYRQQPGQSLTLIATANQGSEATYESGFVIDKFPISRPNLTFSTLTVSNMSPEDSSIYLCSVITTGGENIQYFGAGTRLSVL.

The chain employs TRBV7-2 and TRBJ1-4; D perhaps matches TRBD1 (5 bases). The CDR3 is 15 amino acids. Germline values: CDR1 SGHTA, CDR2 FQGNSA. Deletions cut 4 bases from V and 6 bases from J, with 15 bases between. The CDR3 nucleotides are TGTGCCAGCAGCTCCCGGGACTTGATCGATGAAAAACTGTTTTTT. This encodes CASSSRDLIDEKLFF.

The chain joins TRBV3-1 (or the pseudogene TRBV3-2) to TRBJ2-5; 7 bases are a match to TRBD2. The CDR3 consists of 14 residues. The germline CDR1 and CDR2 sequences are LGHDT and YNNKEL (reference sequence). Trimming at V came to 3 bases and at J to 1 base, leaving 2 bases not matched to a gene. CDR3 region: CASSQASGQETQYF. DNA for the CDR3: TGTGCCAGCAGCCAGGCTAGCGGCCAAGAGACCCAGTACTTC.

This chain connects TRBV2 to TRBJ2-7; TRBD2 might be the D (6 bases). There are 13 residues in the CDR3. V lost 10 bases to trimming and J lost 3 bases, with 16 bases between them. The germline V gene has CDR1 SNHLY and CDR2 FYNNEI. The CDR3 bases are TGTGCCAACTCGTGGGGGGTTAGCTACGAGCAGTACTTC. It translates to CANSWGVSYEQYF. Full variable domain (rest looked up from reference TRBV2 and TRBJ2-7): EPEVTQTPSHQVTQMGQEVILRCVPISNHLYFYWYRQILGQKVEFLVSFYNNEISEKSEIFDDQFSVERPDGSNFTLKIRSTKLEDSAMYFCANSWGVSYEQYFGPGTRLTVT.

The chain employs TRBV28 and TRBJ2-6, with D possibly matching TRBD1 (6 bases). Per the germline V gene, CDR1 is MDHEN and CDR2 is SYDVKM. V was trimmed by 6 bases and J by 0 bases, leaving 15 bases between them. This CDR3 comprises 17 residues. CDR3 amino acids: CASSNTGRVSGANVLTF. Here the CDR3 DNA reads TGTGCCAGCAGCAACACAGGGAGAGTCTCTGGGGCCAACGTCCTGACTTTC.

The CDR3 DNA reads TGTGCCAGCAGAGGGCTGGGGCGTGCAGATACGCAGTATTTT. Its translation: CASRGLGRADTQYF. V usage is TRBV27 and J usage is TRBJ2-3; maybe TRBD1 (5 bases). Germline V gene lookup returns CDR1 MNHEY and CDR2 SMNVEV (reference sequence). This CDR3 is 14 amino acids long. The germline V and J ends were trimmed by 6 bases and 4 bases, with 14 bases remaining between them.

The chain recombines TRBV4-1 with TRBJ2-4; a possible D gene is TRBD1 (5 bases). There are 13 residues in the CDR3. Trimming removed 4 bases at V and 6 bases at J, with 10 bases between. The germline V gene has CDR1 MGHRA and CDR2 YSYEKL. CDR3 residues: CASSRDSLNIQYF. As DNA, the CDR3 is TGCGCCAGCAGCCGTGACAGCTTAAACATTCAGTACTTC.

The chain links TRBV6-5 to TRBJ1-2; a possible D gene is TRBD1 (6 bases). The CDR3 has 15 amino acids. The germline gives CDR1 MNHEY, CDR2 SVGAGI. Trimming left V 6 bases short and J 1 base short, with 15 bases between. CDR3 sequence reads: CASRGSGRGNYGYTF. Written as DNA, the CDR3 is TGTGCCAGCAGAGGGTCTGGCAGGGGTAACTATGGCTACACCTTC.

This clone was counted a few times. This chain connects TRBV10-3 to TRBJ1-1; no reliable D call. The germline V gene has CDR1 ENHRY and CDR2 SYGVKD. The CDR3 runs 15 residues. Trimming cost V 5 bases and J 1 base, with 14 bases left between them. The DNA for the CDR3 is TGTGCCATCAGTCAAAACCTACTAAAGAACACTGAAGCTTTCTTT. Translation: CAISQNLLKNTEAFF.

This chain links TRBV27 with TRBJ2-1; 8 nucleotides line up with TRBD2. Germline V lookup: CDR1 MNHEY, CDR2 SMNVEV (reference sequence). The V gene end was trimmed by 1 base and the J gene end by 7 bases; junction bases not matched to a gene: 6. This CDR3 spans 15 amino acids. CDR3 sequence reads: CASSLFGGGANEQFF. CDR3 in DNA: TGTGCCAGCAGTTTATTCGGGGGGGGAGCGAATGAGCAGTTCTTC.

The rearrangement uses TRBV7-3 and TRBJ2-1; TRBD2 aligns across 12 bases. Germline CDR1 reads SGHTA; CDR2 reads FQGTGA. The CDR3 contains 15 residues. J lost 7 bases, V lost 3 bases, and 4 bases had no gene match. CDR3 in amino acids: CASSLTSGRSNEQFF. The CDR3 coding sequence is TGTGCCAGCAGCTTGACTAGCGGGAGATCAAATGAGCAGTTCTTC.

The rearrangement joins TRBV6-5 to TRBJ2-3; TRBD1 aligns across 7 bases. This CDR3 region has 15 residues. The germline gives CDR1 MNHEY, CDR2 SVGAGI. V was clipped by 6 bases and J by 0 bases; unmatched bases: 6. This chain's CDR3 is CASSETGLSTDTQYF. In DNA, the CDR3 is TGTGCCAGCAGCGAGACAGGGCTCAGCACAGATACGCAGTATTTT.

The J gene is TRBJ1-2, the V gene TRBV9; D is perhaps TRBD1 (6 bases). Germline CDR1 SGDLS, CDR2 YYNGEE. The CDR3 length is 15 residues. The ends were cut back, 0 bases at V and 7 bases at J, with 16 bases in the middle. DNA of the CDR3: TGTGCCAGCAGCGTAGAAATGCAGGGGCGTATTGGCTACACCTTC. Residues: CASSVEMQGRIGYTF.

This chain uses TRBV6-2 or TRBV6-3 with TRBJ2-5, with 8 bases that match TRBD2. The CDR3 has 18 residues. V gave up 2 bases and J gave up 1 base; unmatched junction bases: 12. Germline CDR1 is MNHEY and CDR2 is SVGEGT. The DNA of the CDR3 is TGTGCCAGCAGTTACCCCTCAACTAGCGGAGCCTTCCAAGAGACCCAGTACTTC. Amino acid sequence: CASSYPSTSGAFQETQYF.

This chain connects TRBV5-4 to TRBJ2-5; 10 nucleotides line up with TRBD2. Trimming removed 4 bases from V and 7 bases from J; junction bases left unmatched: 10. The germline V gene has CDR1 SGHNT and CDR2 YYREEE (reference sequence). The CDR3 has 15 residues. CDR3 in amino acids: CASSLLGLAVGTQYF. The CDR3 DNA follows: TGTGCCAGCAGCCTACTCGGACTAGCGGTAGGGACCCAGTACTTC.

The chain employs TRBV27 and TRBJ1-1, with unresolved D. The germline gives CDR1 MNHEY, CDR2 SMNVEV (reference sequence). The V end lost 5 bases, the J end lost 1 base, and 8 bases lay between the germline ends. CDR3 size: 13 residues. The DNA for the CDR3 is TGTGCCAGCAGTCTACAGTCGAACACTGAAGCTTTCTTT. As protein: CASSLQSNTEAFF.

The J gene is TRBJ1-1, the V gene TRBV11-1; D uncertain. The length of the CDR3 is 12 residues. Looked up from germline, CDR1 is SGHAT and CDR2 is FQDESV (reference sequence). Trimming shortened V by 3 bases and J by 1 base, and 3 bases separated the two germline ends. This CDR3 reads CASSFRNTEAFF. Here the CDR3 DNA reads TGTGCCAGCAGCTTCAGGAACACTGAAGCTTTCTTT. The full variable domain, its missing parts supplied by reference TRBV11-1 and TRBJ1-1, is EAEVAQSPRYKITEKSQAVAFWCDPISGHATLYWYRQILGQGPELLVQFQDESVVDDSQLPKDRFSAERLKGVDSTLKIQPAELGDSAMYLCASSFRNTEAFFGQGTRLTVV.

The V call is TRBV6-4, the J call TRBJ2-1; 10 bases match TRBD2. The CDR3 sequence is 16 residues long. Looked up from germline, CDR1 is MRHNA and CDR2 is SNTAGT. V shed 0 bases, J shed 7 bases, and the junction held 6 bases outside the gene matches. CDR3 region: CASSDSSGRARNEQFF. The CDR3 nucleotides are TGTGCCAGCAGTGACTCGAGCGGGAGGGCTAGGAATGAGCAGTTCTTC.

The gene calls are TRBV10-2 and TRBJ1-6; D perhaps matches TRBD1 (5 bases). Germline V gene sequence: CDR1 WSHSY, CDR2 SAAADI. V shed 0 bases and J shed 8 bases, with 20 bases lying between them. The CDR3 extends over 18 amino acids. CDR3 DNA: TGCGCCAGCAGTGAGTCGACGGGGGTACGGGGTCGTGATTCACCCCTCCACTTT. Translated: CASSESTGVRGRDSPLHF.

The rearrangement joins TRBV19 to TRBJ1-3, with 9 bases identical to TRBD1. The CDR3 covers 17 residues. The junction had 8 bases not matched to a gene; V was cut back by 5 bases and J by 0 bases. Germline V gives CDR1 LNHDA, CDR2 SQIVND (reference sequence). The CDR3 here is CASSPRTGVSSGNTIYF. The DNA of the CDR3 is TGTGCCAGTAGTCCTAGGACAGGGGTCAGCTCTGGAAACACCATATATTTT.

The chain carries TRBV12-3 or TRBV12-4 and TRBJ2-1, with 8 nucleotides matching TRBD1. V shed 8 bases and J 9 bases; nucleotides not matched to a gene: 6. This CDR3 region has 12 residues. In nucleotides, the CDR3 is TGTGCCAGCGGACAGGGACTGGGTGAGCAGTTCTTC. As protein: CASGQGLGEQFF.